In its sample, the clone carrying this T cell receptor beta chain was seen a few times. Its antigen is not identified. These data come from a study of T cell repertoires in cytomegalovirus infection. TCRdb used MiXCR to reprocess the reads, holding one entry per CDR3 protein. The profile covers about 310,000 distinct CDR3 sequences, with approximately 25% appearing a single time and about 14% taken by the ten largest. The CDR3 is 17 residues long. The V end lost 6 bases, the J end lost 4 bases, and 23 bases lay between the germline ends. Germline CDR1 SGHTA, CDR2 FQGNSA. This TCR was recovered from a human donor in good health (CMV status not recorded). Some clones in this sample may be carry-over from other donors' samples. Specimen: cultured PBMCs, collected from culture after CMV antigen stimulation. The rearrangement joins TRBV7-2 to TRBJ2-3, with D possibly TRBD2 on 6 matching bases. CDR3 sequence reads: CASSLIRDSLTPDTQYF. In DNA form, the CDR3 reads TGTGCCAGCAGTCTCATCCGGGACTCATTAACCCCAGATACGCAGTATTTT.